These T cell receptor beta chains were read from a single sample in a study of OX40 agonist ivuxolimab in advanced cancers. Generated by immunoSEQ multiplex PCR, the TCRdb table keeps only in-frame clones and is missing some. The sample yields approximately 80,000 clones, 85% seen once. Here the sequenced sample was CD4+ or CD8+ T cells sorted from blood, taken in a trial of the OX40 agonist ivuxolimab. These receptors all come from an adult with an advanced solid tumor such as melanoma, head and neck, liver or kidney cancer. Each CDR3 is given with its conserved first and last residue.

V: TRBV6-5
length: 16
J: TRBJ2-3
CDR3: CASSYLPGQGTDTQYF

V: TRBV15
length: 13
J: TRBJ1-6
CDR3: CATSSRSNSPLHF

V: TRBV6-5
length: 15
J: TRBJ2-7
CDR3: CASSSGWQNNYEQYF

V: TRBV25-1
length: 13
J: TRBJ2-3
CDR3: CASSGRVTDTQYF

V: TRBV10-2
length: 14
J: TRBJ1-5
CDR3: CASSATEQNQPQHF

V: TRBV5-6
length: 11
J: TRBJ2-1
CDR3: CASSLRGEQFF

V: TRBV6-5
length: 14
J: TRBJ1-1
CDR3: CASSYSRPNTEAFF

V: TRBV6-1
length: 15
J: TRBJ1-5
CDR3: CASSESYYSNQPQHF

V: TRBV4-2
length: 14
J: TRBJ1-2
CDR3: CASSQQGQNYGYTF

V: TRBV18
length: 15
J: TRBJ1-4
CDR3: CASSPRAVSVEKLFF

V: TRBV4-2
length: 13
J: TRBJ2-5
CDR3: CASSPDRVETQYF